This T cell receptor (beta chain) was found in a study of Graves' ophthalmopathy and Graves' hyperthyroidism. Using RNA transcripts, the TCR beta CDR3 regions were amplified. Second-round multiplex PCR came after first-round RT-PCR with HTBI primers. TCRdb independently ran MiXCR on the multiplex PCR reads; one entry per CDR3 protein. The sample has about 380,000 distinct CDR3 sequences, roughly 14% seen once; the top ten hold approximately 7%. CDR1 and CDR2 (germline): LNHNV, YYDKDF (reference sequence). V shed 2 bases, J shed 5 bases, and the junction held 5 bases outside the gene matches. The CDR3 loop spans 16 amino acids. In this sample, this clonotype turned up a few times.

The clonotype was recovered from a woman between 18 and 29 years old with stable Graves' hyperthyroidism. Sequencing input: peripheral blood. The chain links TRBV15 to TRBJ2-2; 10 bases line up with TRBD1. CDR3 coding DNA: TGTGCCACCAGCAGATCCGACAGGGGGCGGACCGGGGAGCTGTTTTTT. Translating it yields CATSRSDRGRTGELFF.